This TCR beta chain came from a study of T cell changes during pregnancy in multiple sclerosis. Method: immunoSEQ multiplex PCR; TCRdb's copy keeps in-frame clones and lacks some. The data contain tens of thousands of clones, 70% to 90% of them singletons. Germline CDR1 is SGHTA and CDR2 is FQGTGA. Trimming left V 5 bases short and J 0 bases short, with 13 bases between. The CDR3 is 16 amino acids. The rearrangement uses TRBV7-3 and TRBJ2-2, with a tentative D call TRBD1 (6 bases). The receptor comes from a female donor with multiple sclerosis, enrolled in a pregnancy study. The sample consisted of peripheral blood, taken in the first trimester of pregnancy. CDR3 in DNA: TGTGCCAGCAGCCGAGAGGGGACATCGAACACCGGGGAGCTGTTTTTT. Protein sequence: CASSREGTSNTGELFF.